These 12 T cell receptor beta chains were sequenced from one sample in a study of shared clonotypes between healthy human individuals. Naive CD8 cells comprised CD45RO-negative, CCR7-positively selected cells, excluding terminally differentiated effector memory CD45RA+ cells. TCRdb keeps only in-frame clones here, not all; method: immunoSEQ multiplex PCR. The sample lists roughly 650,000 clones; 95% to 96% were seen once. Sequencing input: naive CD8+ T cells sorted from blood. The receptors stem from a woman aged 25 to 39 in good health.

V is TRBV6-5 and J is TRBJ1-2; D might be TRBD1 (5 bases). Germline V gives CDR1 MNHEY, CDR2 SVGAGI. The V end lost 1 base, the J end lost 6 bases, and 9 bases lay between the germline ends. The CDR3 is made up of 13 amino acids. The CDR3 DNA sequence: TGTGCCAGCAGTTACTTCAGGGAGAATGGCTACACCTTC. Protein: CASSYFRENGYTF.

The chain has TRBV11-2 and TRBJ2-2; D remains unclear. Germline V CDR1 and CDR2: SGHAT, FQNNGV. Trimming took off 8 bases at V and 6 bases at J, with 7 bases between the two ends. The length of the CDR3 is 11 residues. Here the CDR3 DNA reads TGTGCCAGCGCGCCGCCCGGGGAGCTGTTTTTT. As protein: CASAPPGELFF.

The chain carries TRBV19 and TRBJ2-1; D unclear. Between the trimmed V and J ends, which lost 5 bases and 9 bases, there was a span of 8 bases. This CDR3 comprises 11 residues. Germline CDR1 reads LNHDA; CDR2 reads SQIVND (reference sequence). CDR3 region: CASSVGSEQFF. As DNA, the CDR3 is TGTGCCAGTAGTGTGGGGTCTGAGCAGTTCTTC.

The V gene is TRBV15, the J gene TRBJ1-1; 7 nucleotides line up with TRBD1. CDR3 size: 16 residues. In germline, CDR1 is LNHNV, CDR2 YYDKDF (reference sequence). V shed 5 bases and J 6 bases; nucleotides not matched to a gene: 15. CDR3 loop: CATSGNRGLLGAEAFF. The CDR3 nucleotides read TGTGCCACCAGCGGTAACAGGGGTCTTTTGGGAGCTGAAGCTTTCTTT.

The gene calls are TRBV4-2 and TRBJ2-1; D remains ambiguous. Looked up from germline, CDR1 is LGHNA and CDR2 is YNFKEQ. Between the trimmed V and J ends, which lost 1 base and 6 bases, there was a span of 10 bases. The CDR3 loop spans 14 amino acids. CDR3 coding DNA: TGTGCCAGCAGCCAAGTAATACTCTTCAATGAGCAGTTCTTC. It yields the protein CASSQVILFNEQFF.

As concerns this clone: The same CDR3 also results from other DNA sequences found in this sample. The chain employs TRBV11-2 and TRBJ2-7, with D perhaps TRBD2 (6 bases). V gave up 3 bases and J gave up 4 bases, with 7 bases separating them. Germline V gives CDR1 SGHAT, CDR2 FQNNGV. The CDR3 length is 12 residues. The CDR3 spells CASSFRGYEQYF. The CDR3 region has the DNA TGTGCCAGCAGCTTTCGGGGGTACGAGCAGTACTTC.

The V gene is TRBV2, the J gene TRBJ2-2; D possibly uses TRBD1 or TRBD2 (6 bases each). This CDR3 has 14 amino acids. Germline lookup yields CDR1 SNHLY and CDR2 FYNNEI. V was pared by 4 bases and J by 6 bases, with 12 bases between. CDR3 sequence reads: CASSGGTISGELFF. Written as DNA, the CDR3 is TGTGCCAGCAGTGGCGGGACAATTTCCGGGGAGCTGTTTTTT.

J is TRBJ1-3 and V is TRBV5-8; D is unresolved. The length of the CDR3 is 14 residues. Trimming removed 6 bases from V and 4 bases from J, with 14 bases in between. Per germline, CDR1 SGHTS and CDR2 YDEGEE. CDR3 DNA sequence: TGTGCCAGCACCGTAGGGCAGGACGGAAACACCATATATTTT. Amino acid sequence: CASTVGQDGNTIYF.

The chain is built from TRBV11-3 and TRBJ1-1; no reliable D call. CDR1 SGHNT and CDR2 YENEEA come from the germline V gene. Deletions cut 5 bases from V and 5 bases from J, with 12 bases between. The CDR3 runs to 13 residues. The CDR3 DNA follows: TGTGCCAGCAGCCCGGGGAGGAGGACTGAAGCTTTCTTT. This encodes CASSPGRRTEAFF.

This rearrangement joins TRBV4-1 to TRBJ2-1; D is possibly TRBD1 or TRBD2 (5 bases each). Between the trimmed V and J ends, which lost 3 bases and 9 bases, there was a span of 21 bases. The length of the CDR3 is 16 residues. In germline, CDR1 is MGHRA, CDR2 YSYEKL. CDR3 protein: CASSHPTGTAAGEQFF. The CDR3 coding sequence is TGCGCCAGCAGCCATCCAACCGGGACCGCTGCGGGTGAGCAGTTCTTC.

The CDR3 DNA reads as TGTGCCAGCAGCTTGGCCCGGGGCCCTGGGGCCAACGTCCTGACTTTC. Translated, it gives CASSLARGPGANVLTF. The V call is TRBV5-8, the J call TRBJ2-6; either TRBD1 or TRBD2 may fit D (5 bases each). Trimming removed 0 bases at V and 2 bases at J, with 9 bases between. The CDR3 runs 16 residues. Per germline, CDR1 SGHTS and CDR2 YDEGEE.

This clone occurred once. The rearrangement links TRBV10-3 to TRBJ2-1; 9 bases align to TRBD2. The trim removed 4 bases at V and 0 bases at J, leaving 13 bases unmatched. Germline CDR1 ENHRY, CDR2 SYGVKD. The CDR3 sequence is 19 residues long. The CDR3 is CAISGVAGVPRSSYNEQFF. Here the CDR3 DNA reads TGTGCCATCAGTGGCGTAGCGGGAGTTCCCCGGAGCTCCTACAATGAGCAGTTCTTC.